This TCR beta chain was profiled in a study of cytomegalovirus exposure and HLA in healthy donors. Broader study findings: The study listed some 160 cytomegalovirus-associated TCR beta chains.

Donors came from a validation cohort of some 130 subjects, distinct from the first 666-subject cohort. With regard to this clone: Its antigen is still unknown.

Per germline, CDR1 WNHNN and CDR2 SYGVQD (reference sequence). V was pared by 6 bases and J by 1 base, with 0 bases of the junction left unmatched. This CDR3 contains 13 residues. Some clones are missing from TCRdb's copy, which holds only in-frame ones; the method was immunoSEQ multiplex PCR. The sample has around 220,000 clones; 88% are singletons. The origin of this receptor is a woman aged 18 to 35 in good health and CMV-seronegative. The chain joins TRBV10-1 to TRBJ2-1; 7 bases match TRBD2. The sequencing input was PBMCs. The CDR3 loop reads CASRGLSYNEQFF. The CDR3 DNA reads TGCGCCAGCAGGGGACTATCCTACAATGAGCAGTTCTTC.